Each of the 25 T cell receptor beta chains below was sequenced from the same sample in a study of T cell repertoires in cytomegalovirus infection. TCRdb re-called the reads through MiXCR, storing one row per CDR3 protein. The data contain roughly 230,000 distinct CDR3 sequences, roughly an eighth of them seen just once; the ten biggest clones take up 1.6%. The sequenced material came from PBMCs. These TCRs come from a human donor in good health (CMV status not recorded). Some clones in this sample may be carry-over from other donors' samples.

The CDR3 sequence: CASSQNRLLTGELFF. CDR3 nucleotide sequence: TGTGCCAGCAGCCAAAATCGACTCCTCACCGGGGAGCTGTTTTTT. The chain joins TRBV5-5 to TRBJ2-2, with no clear D. Germline V lookup: CDR1 SGHKS, CDR2 YYEKEE (reference sequence). The length of the CDR3 is 15 residues. Trimming shortened V by 4 bases and J by 4 bases, and 14 bases separated the two germline ends.

Ten or more counts support this clonotype. The chain joins TRBV7-2 to TRBJ1-2; D remains unclear. Germline loops: CDR1 SGHTA, CDR2 FQGNSA. The V end lost 5 bases, the J end lost 8 bases, and 12 bases lay between the germline ends. This CDR3 is 12 amino acids long. This chain's CDR3 is CASSPTLYGYTF. CDR3 bases: TGTGCCAGCAGCCCAACTTTGTACGGCTACACCTTC.

The sample holds a few counts of this clonotype. This chain connects TRBV4-1 to TRBJ2-2; 8 positions match TRBD1. Germline V CDR1 and CDR2: MGHRA, YSYEKL. The length of the CDR3 is 16 residues. J lost 2 bases, V lost 4 bases, and 6 bases had no gene match. CDR3 loop: CASSRPDRGNTGELFF. As DNA, the CDR3 is TGCGCCAGCAGCCGACCCGACAGGGGAAACACCGGGGAGCTGTTTTTT.

This clonotype was recorded at least ten times. The chain recombines TRBV28 with TRBJ1-4; TRBD1 aligns across 7 bases. The CDR3 totals 16 residues. V shed 3 bases, J shed 3 bases, and the junction held 7 bases outside the gene matches. The germline V gene has CDR1 MDHEN and CDR2 SYDVKM. The CDR3 DNA follows: TGTGCCAGCAGTTTGGGCAGGGGGATAGCTAATGAAAAACTGTTTTTT. This translates into CASSLGRGIANEKLFF.

CDR3 DNA sequence: TGTGCCAGCAGCCGGGTTGGCGAAGCTTTCTTT. This translates into CASSRVGEAFF. The rearrangement links TRBV28 to TRBJ1-1, with D unclear. CDR3 length equals 11 residues. Per the germline V gene, CDR1 is MDHEN and CDR2 is SYDVKM. V was trimmed by 6 bases and J by 8 bases, leaving 10 bases between them.

The chain couples TRBV12-5 to TRBJ2-1; TRBD2 might be the D (6 bases). The CDR3 totals 14 residues. V lost 6 bases to trimming and J lost 7 bases, with 16 bases between them. The V gene's germline CDR1 is LGHNT and CDR2 FRNRAP. CDR3: CASGSSGGSNEQFF. CDR3 DNA: TGTGCTAGTGGCTCCTCCGGGGGATCGAATGAGCAGTTCTTC. Full variable domain (missing parts from reference TRBV12-5 and TRBJ2-1): DARVTQTPRHKVTEMGQEVTMRCQPILGHNTVFWYRQTMMQGLELLAYFRNRAPLDDSGMPKDRFSAEMPDATLATLKIQPSEPRDSAVYFCASGSSGGSNEQFFGPGTRLTVL.

V gene TRBV20-1 combines with J gene TRBJ2-7; a weak D match, TRBD1 (7 bases). The germline V gene has CDR1 DFQATT and CDR2 SNEGSKA (reference sequence). Trimming pared 4 bases from V and 1 base from J, leaving 17 bases between. This CDR3 has 15 amino acids. CDR3 region: CSAKPAGQRSYEQYF. CDR3 DNA: TGCAGTGCTAAGCCGGCGGGACAGAGATCCTACGAGCAGTACTTC.

V and J are TRBV20-1 and TRBJ2-7, with 9 nucleotides matching TRBD2. The V and J ends lost 6 bases and 4 bases, in that order; junction bases with no gene match: 10. CDR1 is DFQATT and CDR2 is SNEGSKA in the germline V gene (reference sequence). The CDR3 has 14 amino acids. In nucleotides, the CDR3 is TGCAGTGCCCCCTGGGAAGCGGGGGGATACGAGCAGTACTTC. Translation: CSAPWEAGGYEQYF.

This clonotype was observed at least ten times. V gene TRBV28 combines with J gene TRBJ2-1; D remains ambiguous. This CDR3 has 13 amino acids. In germline, CDR1 is MDHEN, CDR2 SYDVKM. V gave up 2 bases and J gave up 4 bases, with 6 bases separating them. CDR3: CASSLNPYNEQFF. CDR3 nucleotides: TGTGCCAGCAGTTTAAACCCATACAATGAGCAGTTCTTC.

The J gene is TRBJ2-1, the V gene TRBV19, with TRBD1 identical over 7 bases. The V and J ends lost 3 bases and 2 bases, in that order; junction bases with no gene match: 13. The CDR3 has 18 amino acids. Germline lookup yields CDR1 LNHDA and CDR2 SQIVND (reference sequence). Here the CDR3 reads CASSIRGRQGSTYNEQFF. For the CDR3, the DNA is TGTGCCAGTAGTATCAGGGGTAGACAGGGCTCTACCTACAATGAGCAGTTCTTC.

This clonotype was found a few times. J is TRBJ2-5 and V is TRBV29-1; TRBD1 matches at 10 bases. Germline V lookup: CDR1 SQVTM, CDR2 ANQGSEA. CDR3 length: 14 amino acids. After removal of 3 bases from V and 5 bases from J, the junction contained 6 bases not matched to a gene. CDR3: CSVEWGTGAETQYF. The CDR3 region has the DNA TGCAGCGTTGAGTGGGGGACAGGGGCCGAGACCCAGTACTTC.

This chain joins TRBV27 and TRBJ1-2; TRBD1 is a possible D gene (5 bases). Trimming left V 1 base short and J 4 bases short, with 13 bases between. CDR3 size: 15 residues. In germline, CDR1 is MNHEY, CDR2 SMNVEV (reference sequence). The CDR3 DNA follows: TGTGCCAGCAGTTTATACAGGAAGTCAGGCTATGGCTACACCTTC. Translating gives CASSLYRKSGYGYTF.

In its sample, this clonotype was seen many times. The CDR3 DNA reads TGTGCCAGCAGCCCCCAAATTCCGGGGATCCACGAGCAGTACTTC. This encodes CASSPQIPGIHEQYF. The chain is built from TRBV7-2 and TRBJ2-7, with D possibly being TRBD2 (5 bases). Between the trimmed V and J ends, which lost 5 bases and 5 bases, there was a span of 19 bases. This CDR3 contains 15 residues. Germline V gives CDR1 SGHTA, CDR2 FQGNSA.

This clonotype occurred many times. The chain employs TRBV7-2 and TRBJ1-2; TRBD1 matches 7 bases. Germline V gene sequence: CDR1 SGHTA, CDR2 FQGNSA. V shed 1 base, J shed 4 bases, and the junction held 9 bases outside the gene matches. This CDR3 has 16 amino acids. CDR3 sequence (DNA): TGTGCCAGCAGCTTAGAGTCTCAGGGGGTTGGCTATGGCTACACCTTC. Amino acid sequence: CASSLESQGVGYGYTF.

Points on this clonotype: A single base separates this from a much larger clone, so it may be a read error. The rearrangement uses TRBV12-3 or TRBV12-4 and TRBJ2-7; D gene ambiguous. The CDR3 contains 12 residues. The CDR3 bases are TGTGCCATCAGTCGGAGAGGCTACGAGCAGTACTTC. It specifies CAISRRGYEQYF.

A word on this clonotype: The CDR3 carries no conserved terminal phenylalanine or tryptophan, so it likely arises from a read error. The chain recombines TRBV5-1 with TRBJ2-5, with D possibly TRBD1 on 5 matching bases. The CDR3 extends over 13 amino acids. The germline gives CDR1 SGHRS, CDR2 YFSETQ. Between the trimmed V and J ends, which lost 4 bases and 0 bases, there was a span of 7 bases. The chain's CDR3 is CASSGAYQETQYS. In DNA, the CDR3 is TGCGCCAGCAGCGGGGCCTACCAAGAGACCCAGTACTCC.

This clonotype was recorded at least ten times. The chain recombines TRBV20-1 with TRBJ1-6; 8 bases are shared with TRBD1. The CDR3 runs to 15 residues. Germline lookup yields CDR1 DFQATT and CDR2 SNEGSKA (reference sequence). V shed 0 bases and J 11 bases; nucleotides not matched to a gene: 9. The CDR3 loop is CSARETGDSRPPLHF. CDR3 coding DNA: TGCAGTGCTAGAGAGACAGGGGACAGCCGGCCACCCCTCCACTTT.

This clonotype showed up just a few times. The genes are TRBV11-2 and TRBJ2-4; D possibly uses TRBD1 or TRBD2 (5 bases each). Trimming pared 4 bases from V and 5 bases from J, leaving 15 bases between. In germline, CDR1 is SGHAT, CDR2 FQNNGV. The CDR3 has 15 residues. CDR3 nucleotide sequence: TGTGCCAGCAGCTGGGACCCTTCGCGCCAAAACATTCAGTACTTC. Protein sequence: CASSWDPSRQNIQYF.

There are many counts of this clonotype. This chain joins TRBV7-2 and TRBJ2-7; a weak D match, TRBD1 (6 bases). This CDR3 comprises 15 residues. Germline V lookup: CDR1 SGHTA, CDR2 FQGNSA. V lost 1 base to trimming and J lost 0 bases, with 10 bases between them. The CDR3 here is CASSLEGESSYEQYF. The CDR3 DNA follows: TGTGCCAGCAGCTTAGAGGGGGAGAGCTCCTACGAGCAGTACTTC.

At least ten counts were recorded for this clonotype. V gene TRBV7-7 combines with J gene TRBJ2-2, with D unresolved. The CDR3 is made up of 14 amino acids. Germline V gene sequence: CDR1 SSHAT, CDR2 FNYEAQ (reference sequence). Trimming removed 2 bases at V and 5 bases at J, with 9 bases between. The CDR3 nucleotides read TGTGCCAGCAGCTTAAGGGTTGGGACCGGGGAGCTGTTTTTT. Amino acids: CASSLRVGTGELFF.

This clonotype appeared a few times. The chain employs TRBV5-1 and TRBJ1-1, with D possibly being TRBD1 (5 bases). The CDR3 has 15 residues. Germline V lookup: CDR1 SGHRS, CDR2 YFSETQ. With 5 bases removed from V and 3 bases from J, the gap between germline ends came to 17 bases. The CDR3 nucleotides read TGCGCCAGCAGTTCCTTAGTGGGGGGAGACACTGAAGCTTTCTTT. It translates to CASSSLVGGDTEAFF.

This clonotype has at least ten counts. This chain joins TRBV20-1 and TRBJ2-7, with D possibly being TRBD1 (5 bases). The V end was cut by 3 bases, the J end by 1 base, with 31 bases between. The V gene's germline CDR1 is DFQATT and CDR2 SNEGSKA (reference sequence). The CDR3 is 20 amino acids. The DNA of the CDR3 is TGCAGTGCTAGGGGGCTTGTGGGGAAATCCCGGTCTCTTGGATCCTACGAGCAGTACTTC. Translated: CSARGLVGKSRSLGSYEQYF.

This clonotype appeared a few times. The V gene is TRBV5-1, the J gene TRBJ2-5; D tentatively fits TRBD1 or TRBD2 (5 bases each). Germline CDR1 is SGHRS and CDR2 is YFSETQ. The CDR3 sequence is 14 residues long. V gave up 5 bases and J gave up 3 bases, with 14 bases separating them. The CDR3 is CASRWGRPEETQYF. CDR3 nucleotides: TGCGCCAGCAGATGGGGACGGCCGGAAGAGACCCAGTACTTC.

This clonotype was seen at least ten times. The chain employs TRBV25-1 and TRBJ2-5; the D is unclear. This CDR3 has 15 residues. V lost 3 bases and J 4 bases, leaving 15 bases between the germline ends. Germline-derived CDR1 and CDR2 are MGHDK and SYGVNS. For the CDR3, the DNA is TGTGCCAGCAGTGATGACGGCAGCCCCCCAGAGACCCAGTACTTC. Translation: CASSDDGSPPETQYF.

The table lists this clonotype with many counts. The chain is built from TRBV7-2 and TRBJ2-7; no definite D call. Trimming left V 5 bases short and J 2 bases short, with 16 bases between. Germline CDR1 is SGHTA and CDR2 is FQGNSA. The CDR3 is 15 residues long. CDR3 bases: TGTGCCAGCAGCACCGGCACAATACCCACCTACGAGCAGTACTTC. This translates into CASSTGTIPTYEQYF.